The TCR beta chain described here comes from a study of vaccination effects on CD4 cells after COVID-19. About the research overall: Samples from a couple of convalescent patients were given 16 days and one week before vaccination.

The protocol was immunoSEQ multiplex PCR, while the TCRdb copy is restricted to in-frame clones and leaves out a portion. Found here are around 30,000 clones, 77% of them singletons; the top ten hold about a fifth. Study-wide results and caveats: In convalescents, post-vaccine spike-reactive clones were mainly new clones induced by vaccination.

Peptide-pool stimulation followed by sequencing identified expanded antigen-specific CD4+ clonotypes in the ViraFEST assay. Culture proceeded for more than 8 days, and CD4+ T cells were then isolated. Sometime from March through December 2020, the person acquired a SARS-CoV-2 infection that PCR confirmed. In the cultures, half the medium was exchanged for IL-2 medium on days 3 and 7. As concerns this clone: Its specificity is unknown.

The sample consisted of CD4+ T cells from PBMCs cultured with HCoV-NL63 spike peptides, taken before COVID-19 vaccination. The TCR sequence derives from a human donor who had a prior SARS-CoV-2 infection.

The CDR3 reads CASSRGLAAYNEQFF. The CDR3 DNA reads TGTGCCAGCAGCAGGGGACTAGCGGCTTACAATGAGCAGTTCTTC. The rearrangement joins TRBV7-2 to TRBJ2-1, with 11 bases aligning to TRBD2. The J segment lost 4 bases and the V segment lost 5 bases, leaving 4 bases of the junction unmatched. Looked up from germline, CDR1 is SGHTA and CDR2 is FQGNSA. The CDR3 has 15 residues.